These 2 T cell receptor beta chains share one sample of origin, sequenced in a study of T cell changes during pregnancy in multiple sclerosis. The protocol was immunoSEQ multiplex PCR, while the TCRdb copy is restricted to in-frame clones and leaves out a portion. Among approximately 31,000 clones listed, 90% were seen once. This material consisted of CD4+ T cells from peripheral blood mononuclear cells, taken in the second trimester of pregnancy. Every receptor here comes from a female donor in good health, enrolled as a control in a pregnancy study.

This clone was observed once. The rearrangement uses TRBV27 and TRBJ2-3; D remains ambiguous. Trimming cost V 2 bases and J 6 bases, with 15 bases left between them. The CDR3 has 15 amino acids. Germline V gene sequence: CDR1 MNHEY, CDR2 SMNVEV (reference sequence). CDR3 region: CASSLESRPGDTQYF. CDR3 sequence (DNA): TGTGCCAGCAGTTTAGAATCGCGGCCCGGGGATACGCAGTATTTT.

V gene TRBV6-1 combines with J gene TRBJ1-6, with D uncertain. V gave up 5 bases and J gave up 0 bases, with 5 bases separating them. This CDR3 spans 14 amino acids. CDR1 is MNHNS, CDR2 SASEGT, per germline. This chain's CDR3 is CASSSRSYNSPLHF. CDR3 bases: TGTGCCAGCAGTTCCCGCTCCTATAATTCACCCCTCCACTTT.